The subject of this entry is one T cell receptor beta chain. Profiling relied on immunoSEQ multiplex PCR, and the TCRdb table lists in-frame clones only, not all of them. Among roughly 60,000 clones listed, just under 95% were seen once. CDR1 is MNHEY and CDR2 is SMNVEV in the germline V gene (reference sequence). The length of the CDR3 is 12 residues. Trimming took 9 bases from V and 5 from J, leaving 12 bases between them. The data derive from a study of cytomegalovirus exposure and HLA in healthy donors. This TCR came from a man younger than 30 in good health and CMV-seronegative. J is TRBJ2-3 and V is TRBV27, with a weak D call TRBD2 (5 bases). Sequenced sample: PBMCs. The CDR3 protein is CASLTAGDTQYF. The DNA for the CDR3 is TGTGCCAGTTTGACGGCGGGAGATACGCAGTATTTT.